A selection of T cell receptor beta chains follows, all from one sample in a study of shared clonotypes between healthy human individuals. Data came from immunoSEQ multiplex PCR; TCRdb stores just in-frame clones and leaves some out. In the table there are over 2 million clones, approximately 94% of which are singletons. Sequenced input: naive CD8+ T cells sorted from blood. The receptors were sampled from a man aged 18 to 30 in good health. CDR3s include the opening cysteine and the closing phenylalanine or tryptophan. The D gene is left open where the match is weak. Size tells how often a clone was seen (once, few, many) or the class of an expanded clone, and some rows leave it out.

size,D,J,V,CDR3,DNA
-,TRBD2,TRBJ2-3,TRBV29-1,CSVSTGGWANTDTQYF,TGCAGCGTTAGTACGGGGGGGTGGGCCAACACAGATACGCAGTATTTT
-,-,TRBJ1-4,TRBV4-1,CASSQEDEKLFF,TGCGCCAGCAGCCAAGAAGATGAAAAACTGTTTTTT
once,TRBD1,TRBJ2-1,TRBV18,CASSPSGTGGNEQFF,TGTGCCAGCTCACCGTCCGGGACAGGGGGTAATGAGCAGTTCTTC
-,TRBD2,TRBJ2-2,TRBV27,CASSIAGTGTGELFF,TGTGCCAGCAGCATAGCGGGGACGGGCACCGGGGAGCTGTTTTTT
-,TRBD2,TRBJ2-5,TRBV15,CATSRDWGGGTQYF,TGTGCCACCAGCAGAGATTGGGGCGGGGGGACCCAGTACTTC
-,TRBD1,TRBJ1-1,TRBV4-2,CASSQDGGQGAGTEAFF,TGTGCCAGCAGCCAAGATGGGGGACAGGGGGCCGGCACTGAAGCTTTCTTT
-,TRBD1,TRBJ1-5,TRBV5-6,CASSSGQGYQPQHF,TGTGCCAGCAGCTCCGGACAGGGATATCAGCCCCAGCATTTT
-,TRBD2,TRBJ2-3,TRBV5-4,CASWAGGTDTQYF,TGTGCCAGCTGGGCGGGGGGCACAGATACGCAGTATTTT
-,-,TRBJ2-7,TRBV4-3,CASSQEWTEYEQYF,TGCGCCAGCAGCCAAGAGTGGACGGAGTACGAGCAGTACTTC
-,TRBD2,TRBJ2-1,TRBV4-3,CASSQGKREGPNYNEQFF,TGCGCCAGCAGCCAGGGTAAGCGGGAGGGCCCAAACTACAATGAGCAGTTCTTC
-,-,TRBJ1-4,TRBV7-6,CASSPEGTTISEKLFF,TGTGCCAGCAGCCCAGAGGGGACAACGATTAGCGAAAAACTGTTTTTT
once,-,TRBJ1-5,TRBV2,CASTSGTTSNQPQHF,TGTGCCAGCACCTCCGGGACAACCAGCAATCAGCCCCAGCATTTT
-,-,TRBJ1-6,TRBV6-1,CASSEVGHLNSPLHF,TGTGCCAGCAGTGAAGTAGGACATCTTAATTCACCCCTCCACTTT
once,-,TRBJ1-5,TRBV2,CASSDVSNQPQHF,TGTGCCAGCAGTGATGTCAGCAATCAGCCCCAGCATTTT
-,-,TRBJ2-7,TRBV18,CASSPSRGPSYEQYF,TGTGCCAGCTCACCATCGCGGGGCCCCTCCTACGAGCAGTACTTC
-,-,TRBJ2-7,TRBV27,CASSLQVSYEQYF,TGTGCCAGCAGCCTACAGGTATCCTACGAGCAGTACTTC
-,TRBD1,TRBJ2-3,TRBV13,CASSFRQGGNTDTQYF,TGTGCCAGCAGCTTCAGACAGGGGGGGAACACAGATACGCAGTATTTT
-,TRBD1,TRBJ2-7,TRBV6-6,CASSYASSDRGHEQYF,TGTGCCAGCAGCTATGCGAGCTCGGACAGGGGCCACGAGCAGTACTTC
-,TRBD1,TRBJ2-1,TRBV15,CATSPERTGRDEQFF,TGTGCCACCAGCCCCGAGCGGACAGGGCGTGATGAGCAGTTCTTC
-,-,TRBJ1-1,TRBV27,CASSSLDAGTEAFF,TGTGCCAGCAGTTCACTGGACGCGGGCACTGAAGCTTTCTTT
-,-,TRBJ2-5,TRBV14,CASSQGGDMYQETQYF,TGTGCCAGCAGCCAAGGGGGGGACATGTACCAAGAGACCCAGTACTTC
-,-,TRBJ1-2,TRBV28,CASSSGRGISYTF,TGTGCCAGCAGTTCTGGGAGGGGGATCAGCTACACCTTC
-,TRBD1,TRBJ1-2,TRBV6-5,CASSYFRDSNYGYTF,TGTGCCAGCAGTTACTTCCGGGACAGTAACTATGGCTACACCTTC
-,-,TRBJ2-1,TRBV4-1,CASSHSRGVNEQFF,TGCGCCAGCAGCCATAGCAGGGGGGTGAATGAGCAGTTCTTC
-,TRBD2,TRBJ2-2,TRBV4-1,CASSLRLAGNTGELFF,TGCGCCAGCAGCTTACGACTAGCGGGCAACACCGGGGAGCTGTTTTTT
-,-,TRBJ2-2,TRBV28,CASSLIVPNTGELFF,TGTGCCAGCAGTTTGATAGTACCTAACACCGGGGAGCTGTTTTTT
-,TRBD2,TRBJ2-7,TRBV7-9,CASSLEAGARYEQYF,TGTGCCAGCAGCTTAGAAGCGGGAGCACGTTACGAGCAGTACTTC
-,-,TRBJ2-1,TRBV27,CASSLSRVDGAYNEQFF,TGTGCCAGCAGTTTATCGAGGGTAGATGGGGCATACAATGAGCAGTTCTTC
-,TRBD2,TRBJ2-3,TRBV7-9,CASSSRTSGSTDTQYF,TGTGCCAGCAGCTCTCGGACTAGCGGCAGCACAGATACGCAGTATTTT
-,-,TRBJ2-7,TRBV9,CASSVVPTTYEQYF,TGTGCCAGCAGCGTCGTCCCGACTACCTACGAGCAGTACTTC
-,-,TRBJ2-1,TRBV9,CASIGQGYEQFF,TGTGCCAGCATAGGGCAGGGGTATGAGCAGTTCTTC
-,TRBD2,TRBJ2-7,TRBV14,CASSPWGGRAYEQYF,TGTGCCAGCAGCCCCTGGGGCGGGAGGGCGTACGAGCAGTACTTC
-,-,TRBJ2-5,TRBV28,CASSSRAETFQETQYF,TGTGCCAGCAGTTCTCGAGCGGAGACTTTCCAAGAGACCCAGTACTTC
-,TRBD2,TRBJ2-1,TRBV5-1,CASSSPVVRTSDGNEQFF,TGCGCCAGCAGCTCCCCTGTTGTTCGGACTAGCGACGGCAATGAGCAGTTCTTC
-,-,TRBJ2-5,TRBV27,CASSLGVPVETQYF,TGTGCCAGCAGTTTAGGGGTTCCGGTGGAGACCCAGTACTTC
few,-,TRBJ1-6,TRBV4-1,CASSQGTSSPLHF,TGCGCCAGCAGCCAAGGTACATCCTCACCCCTCCACTTT
-,-,TRBJ2-6,TRBV30,CAWSVLAEVTGANVLTF,TGTGCCTGGAGTGTATTGGCCGAAGTAACTGGGGCCAACGTCCTGACTTTC
few,-,TRBJ1-5,TRBV19,CATQSQGNQPQHF,TGTGCCACCCAAAGCCAGGGCAATCAGCCCCAGCATTTT
-,-,TRBJ2-7,TRBV2,CASSDFRVPGAYEQYF,TGTGCCAGCAGTGACTTTCGGGTCCCCGGCGCCTACGAGCAGTACTTC
-,-,TRBJ1-2,TRBV5-6,CASSSPPGWGSNYGYTF,TGTGCCAGCAGCTCACCCCCGGGTTGGGGCTCTAACTATGGCTACACCTTC
-,TRBD2,TRBJ2-7,TRBV4-3,CASSQDLTSGTAYEQYF,TGCGCCAGCAGCCAAGATCTCACTAGCGGGACTGCGTACGAGCAGTACTTC
-,-,TRBJ1-2,TRBV7-3,CASSSPGTDYGYTF,TGTGCCAGCAGCTCGCCCGGGACGGACTATGGCTACACCTTC
-,-,TRBJ2-3,TRBV4-2,CASSQDGSGSTDTQYF,TGTGCCAGCAGCCAAGATGGAAGCGGAAGCACAGATACGCAGTATTTT
-,-,TRBJ1-4,TRBV5-4,CASSFGQGSEKLFF,TGTGCCAGCAGCTTCGGGCAGGGTTCTGAAAAACTGTTTTTT
-,TRBD2,TRBJ2-3,TRBV27,CASSRLAGGPSDTQYF,TGTGCCAGCAGTCGACTAGCGGGGGGGCCTTCAGATACGCAGTATTTT
once,-,TRBJ2-3,TRBV5-1,CASSRGTSSTDTQYF,TGCGCCAGCAGTCGCGGGACCTCTAGCACAGATACGCAGTATTTT
-,-,TRBJ2-1,TRBV7-9,CASSLALRGEQFF,TGTGCCAGCAGCTTAGCGCTCCGGGGAGAGCAGTTCTTC
-,-,TRBJ2-7,TRBV5-5,CASSHITYEQYF,TGTGCCAGCAGCCATATCACCTACGAGCAGTACTTC
-,TRBD1,TRBJ1-3,TRBV4-3,CASSQVPGQGGSGNTIYF,TGCGCCAGCAGCCAAGTCCCGGGACAGGGAGGCTCTGGAAACACCATATATTTT
-,TRBD1,TRBJ2-1,TRBV4-3,CASSQDRGQGANEQFF,TGCGCCAGCAGCCAAGATCGGGGACAGGGGGCTAATGAGCAGTTCTTC
-,TRBD2,TRBJ2-1,TRBV29-1,CSVEDPFSGSPYNEQFF,TGCAGCGTTGAAGACCCCTTTAGCGGGAGTCCCTACAATGAGCAGTTCTTC
-,-,TRBJ2-5,TRBV28,CASSLFAGLDLGETQYF,TGTGCCAGCAGTTTATTTGCTGGCCTGGATCTTGGAGAGACCCAGTACTTC